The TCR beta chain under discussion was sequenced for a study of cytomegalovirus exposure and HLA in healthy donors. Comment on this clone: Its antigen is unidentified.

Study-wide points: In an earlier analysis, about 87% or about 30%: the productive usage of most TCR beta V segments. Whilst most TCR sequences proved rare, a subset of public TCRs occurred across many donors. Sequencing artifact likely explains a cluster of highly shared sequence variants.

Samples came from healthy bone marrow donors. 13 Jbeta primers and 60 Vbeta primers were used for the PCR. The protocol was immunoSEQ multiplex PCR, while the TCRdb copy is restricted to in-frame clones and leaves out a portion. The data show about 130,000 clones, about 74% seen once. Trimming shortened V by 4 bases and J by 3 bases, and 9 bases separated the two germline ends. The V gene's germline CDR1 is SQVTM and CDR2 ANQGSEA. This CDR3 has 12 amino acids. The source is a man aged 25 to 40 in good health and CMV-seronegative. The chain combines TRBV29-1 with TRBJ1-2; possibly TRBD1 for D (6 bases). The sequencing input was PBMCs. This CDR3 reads CSVVQGYYGYTF. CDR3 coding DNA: TGCAGCGTTGTTCAGGGGTACTATGGCTACACCTTC.